This T cell receptor (beta chain) was observed in a study of blood T cell repertoires in COVID-19. Looking at the study overall: T cells, B-cell-depleted T cells, or PBMCs provided the cDNA or gDNA that served as material.

This clone was counted once. The authors' processing: Researchers report that nucleated cell counts were estimated from reference gene primer amplification. The assay was immunoSEQ multiplex PCR, and TCRdb's table has in-frame clones only and misses some. That table furnishes V, J and clone size, whereas the DNA furnished D and trimming. Of hundreds of thousands of clones detected, approximately 85% appear once; the ten largest clones hold roughly 2%. Trimming pared 4 bases from V and 6 bases from J, leaving 10 bases between. CDR3 length: 13 residues. Germline CDR1 reads MGHRA; CDR2 reads YSYEKL. The TCR sequence derives from a woman between 45 and 60 years old who had recovered from COVID-19. The V and J genes are TRBV4-1 and TRBJ1-5; D remains ambiguous. Material: PBMCs or T cells enriched from blood (not recorded which). CDR3 nucleotides: TGCGCCAGCAGCCCGGTTGGTTTTCAGCCCCAGCATTTT. It encodes CASSPVGFQPQHF.